This TCR beta chain was recorded in a study of blood T cells in healthy people across ages. The study drew donors from healthy Caucasian individuals in Russia aged roughly 6 to 100. Germline V gene lookup returns CDR1 SQVTM and CDR2 ANQGSEA. V dropped 0 bases and J dropped 5 bases, with 8 bases sitting between them. The CDR3 covers 13 residues. Then a second PCR, running roughly 7 to 11 cycles, was carried out with a sample-barcoded 5' primer and a J-beta primer mix. TCRdb re-called the 5' RACE reads with MiXCR, one entry per CDR3 protein. This repertoire shows around 820,000 distinct CDR3 sequences, around a quarter found once; its top ten account for roughly 3.8%. Another study also made use of these data, one on T cells of mothers and their children. From that study: The TCR beta CDR3 read count exceeded 9 million for each mother and was some 3.1 million for each child. There was no detection of any persistent microchimeric T cell clones.

V usage is TRBV29-1 and J usage is TRBJ2-4; D is undetermined. Sequencing was done on a sample of blood. The sequence was collected from a boy younger than 18 in good health. CDR3 region: CSVEDNWENIQYF. The CDR3 DNA follows: TGCAGCGTTGAAGATAATTGGGAAAACATTCAGTACTTC.